This T cell receptor (beta chain) derives from a study of T cell responses to AZD1222 COVID-19 vaccine. Study findings and constraints: Spike-specific TCR depth and breadth grew after two AZD1222 doses. Repertoires were sampled only after the peak T cell response. White British donors predominated, females outnumbered males, and clonal diversity was possibly underestimated.

TCRdb's table, derived via immunoSEQ multiplex PCR, lists solely in-frame clones and lacks some. The sample has about 180,000 clones; 80% to 95% are singletons. The CDR3 is made up of 16 amino acids. With regard to this clone: The target antigen is unknown.

This receptor was identified in an adult who received the AZD1222 COVID-19 vaccine. The rearrangement uses TRBV21-1 and TRBJ1-5; the table's D call, TRBD1, has no DNA check behind it. TRBV21-1 counts as a pseudogene. The sample here was peripheral blood, taken 28 days after the second AZD1222 dose. CDR3 in DNA: TGTGCCAGCAGCAACGGGCAGGGTATGGTCAATCAGCCCCAGCATTTT. Translating gives CASSNGQGMVNQPQHF.